The source of this TCR beta chain is a study of T cells in Graves' hyperthyroidism and ophthalmopathy. Notes on the study in general: Ophthalmopathy was told apart from stable hyperthyroidism by a 13 V-J model.

Ten or more counts support this clonotype. Antigen unknown. The germline V and J ends were trimmed by 4 bases and 0 bases, with 6 bases remaining between them. The CDR3 sequence is 13 residues long. Ophthalmopathy cases met thresholds of Clinical Activity Score at least 3, NOSPECS grade at least 4 and duration under 3 months. Researchers barred patients who had uncontrolled infection, other autoimmune disease, pregnancy or lactation. The study based diagnoses on clinical symptoms, serum thyroxine and TRAb, thyroid ultrasound and orbital computed tomography. TCR beta CDR3 region amplification was performed from RNA transcripts. TCR CDR3 regions were first amplified by RT-PCR with HTBI primers. One entry per CDR3 protein results from TCRdb running MiXCR on the multiplex PCR reads. The table lists fewer than 650,000 distinct CDR3 sequences, about 14% of them singletons.

The sequenced material came from blood. The TCR originated in a woman in her forties with Graves' ophthalmopathy. V gene TRBV12-3 or TRBV12-4 combines with J gene TRBJ1-2, with unresolved D. The CDR3 coding sequence is TGTGCCAGCAGTTCAGTTCCTAACTATGGCTACACCTTC. This gives the protein CASSSVPNYGYTF.